This TCR beta chain was documented in a study of response to subunit inactivated influenza vaccine. V trimming: 0 bases; J trimming: 7 bases; junction bases outside the gene matches: 17. The CDR3 spans 17 residues. Looked up from germline, CDR1 is DFQATT and CDR2 is SNEGSKA (reference sequence). TCRdb re-derived calls from the RT-PCR reads in MiXCR, one entry per CDR3 protein. The sample includes hundreds of thousands of distinct CDR3 sequences, approximately 17% of them seen just once. This clonotype showed up just a few times. Sequencing was performed on PBMCs from blood, taken about 5 days after vaccination. The rearrangement joins TRBV20-1 to TRBJ2-7, with 8 bases that match TRBD1. This clonotype was obtained from a man aged 50-59 years who received an inactivated influenza vaccine. This chain's CDR3 is CSARDLGAQGVNREQYF. CDR3 coding DNA: TGCAGTGCTAGAGATCTGGGGGCACAGGGGGTTAATCGAGAGCAGTACTTC.